These T cell receptor beta chains were read from a single sample in a study of shared T cell receptors in the human thymus. Clones were read by immunoSEQ multiplex PCR, and TCRdb kept only the in-frame ones, dropping some. The sample holds roughly 550,000 clones; around three quarters are singletons and the top ten take about 0.013%. The same sample was also used in a study of human thymus T cells.

Sequences were obtained from thymocytes. The receptor set was obtained from a boy younger than two with a congenital heart defect. Each CDR3 is given with its conserved first and last residue. Fields, in order: clone size, V gene, J gene, D gene, CDR3 DNA, CDR3 protein. D genes are given only for firm matches. A clone size is listed for some rows: how often the clone was seen (once, few, many), or a class if it is expanded.

clone size: NA
V gene: TRBV27
J gene: TRBJ1-2
D gene: TRBD1
CDR3 DNA: TGTGCCAGCAGTTTAGCAAGACAGGGGGCCAATGGCTACACCTTC
CDR3 protein: CASSLARQGANGYTF

clone size: NA
V gene: TRBV7-2
J gene: TRBJ2-7
D gene: NA
CDR3 DNA: TGTGCCAGCAGCTTATATCCGGCCACCGGGGTCTACGAGCAGTACTTC
CDR3 protein: CASSLYPATGVYEQYF

clone size: NA
V gene: TRBV30
J gene: TRBJ2-1
D gene: TRBD2
CDR3 DNA: TGTGCCTGGAGTGACGGGGGACTGCGGGAGGGCCGGGGATTGGAGGGAAATGAGCAGTTCTTC
CDR3 protein: CAWSDGGLREGRGLEGNEQFF

clone size: NA
V gene: TRBV7-3
J gene: TRBJ2-5
D gene: NA
CDR3 DNA: TGTGCCAGCAGCTTTGACAGACAAGAGACCCAGTACTTC
CDR3 protein: CASSFDRQETQYF

clone size: NA
V gene: TRBV5-4
J gene: TRBJ2-1
D gene: NA
CDR3 DNA: TGTGCCAGCAGCTTGGCTGCACAGCCCCTCTCCTACAATGAGCAGTTCTTC
CDR3 protein: CASSLAAQPLSYNEQFF

clone size: few
V gene: TRBV30
J gene: TRBJ1-2
D gene: TRBD1
CDR3 DNA: TGTGCCTGGGGATCTCGGACAGGGGCTCGTAACTATGGCTACACCTTC
CDR3 protein: CAWGSRTGARNYGYTF

clone size: NA
V gene: TRBV7-2
J gene: TRBJ2-5
D gene: NA
CDR3 DNA: TGTGCCAGCAGCTTAATCGGATCGGGAGAGGGAGAGACCCAGTACTTC
CDR3 protein: CASSLIGSGEGETQYF

clone size: once
V gene: TRBV6-5
J gene: TRBJ2-7
D gene: TRBD2
CDR3 DNA: TGTGCCAGCAGTTACCGCCATGCGGGACTAGCCGTACGGCAGTACTTC
CDR3 protein: CASSYRHAGLAVRQYF

clone size: NA
V gene: TRBV7-2
J gene: TRBJ2-5
D gene: NA
CDR3 DNA: TGTGCCAGCAGCCACCAAAAGCGGATGACCCAGTACTTC
CDR3 protein: CASSHQKRMTQYF

clone size: NA
V gene: TRBV7-6
J gene: TRBJ2-7
D gene: NA
CDR3 DNA: TGTGCCAGCAGCTTAGCCCCGGACAACTTCTACGAGCAGTACTTC
CDR3 protein: CASSLAPDNFYEQYF

clone size: NA
V gene: TRBV7-3
J gene: TRBJ2-1
D gene: NA
CDR3 DNA: TGTGCCAGCAGCCTAACCCAGGGAAACGCTGAGCAGTTCTTC
CDR3 protein: CASSLTQGNAEQFF

clone size: NA
V gene: TRBV11-3
J gene: TRBJ2-7
D gene: NA
CDR3 DNA: TGTGCCAGCAGCTTAGATCTAAGGGGGGCGGGAGACTCCTACGAGCAGTACTTC
CDR3 protein: CASSLDLRGAGDSYEQYF